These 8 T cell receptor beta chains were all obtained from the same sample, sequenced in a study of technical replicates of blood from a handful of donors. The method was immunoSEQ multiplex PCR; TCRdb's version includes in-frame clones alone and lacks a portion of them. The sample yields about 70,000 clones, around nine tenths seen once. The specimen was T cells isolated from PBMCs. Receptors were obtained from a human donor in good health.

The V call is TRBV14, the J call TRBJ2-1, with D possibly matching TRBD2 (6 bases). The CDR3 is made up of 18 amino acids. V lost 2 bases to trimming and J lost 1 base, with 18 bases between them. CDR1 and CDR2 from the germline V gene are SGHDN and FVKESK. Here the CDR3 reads CASSQSWKKRVSYNEQFF. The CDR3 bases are TGTGCCAGCAGCCAAAGTTGGAAAAAGCGGGTATCCTACAATGAGCAGTTCTTC.

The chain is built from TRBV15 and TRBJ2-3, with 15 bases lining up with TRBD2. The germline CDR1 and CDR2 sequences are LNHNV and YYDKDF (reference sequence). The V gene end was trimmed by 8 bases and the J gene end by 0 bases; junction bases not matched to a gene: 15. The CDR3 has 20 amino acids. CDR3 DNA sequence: TGTGCCACCTCCTTCGGGGGACTAGCGGGAGGCCCCTTAAGCACAGATACGCAGTATTTT. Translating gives CATSFGGLAGGPLSTDTQYF.

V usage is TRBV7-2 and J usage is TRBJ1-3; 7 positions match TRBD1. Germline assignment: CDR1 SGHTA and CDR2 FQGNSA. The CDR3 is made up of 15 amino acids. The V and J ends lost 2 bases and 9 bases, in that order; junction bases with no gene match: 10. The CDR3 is CASSLTWDSRGTIYF. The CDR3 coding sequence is TGTGCCAGCAGCTTAACGTGGGACAGTCGTGGCACCATATATTTT.

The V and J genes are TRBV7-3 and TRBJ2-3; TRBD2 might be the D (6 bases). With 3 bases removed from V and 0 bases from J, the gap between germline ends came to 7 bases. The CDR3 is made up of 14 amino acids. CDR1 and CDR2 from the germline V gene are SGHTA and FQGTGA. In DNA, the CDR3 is TGTGCCAGCAGCTTGGGGACTAGCACAGATACGCAGTATTTT. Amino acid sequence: CASSLGTSTDTQYF.

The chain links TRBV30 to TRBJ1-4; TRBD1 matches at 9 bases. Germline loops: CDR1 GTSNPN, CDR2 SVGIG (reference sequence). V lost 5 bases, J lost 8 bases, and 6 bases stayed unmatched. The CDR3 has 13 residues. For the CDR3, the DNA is TGTGCCTGGTTGGGACAGGGAGGGGAAAAACTGTTTTTT. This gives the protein CAWLGQGGEKLFF. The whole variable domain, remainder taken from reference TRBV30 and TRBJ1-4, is SQTIHQWPATLVQPVGSPLSLECTVEGTSNPNLYWYRQAAGRGLQLLFYSVGIGQISSEVPQNLSASRPQDRQFILSSKKLLLSDSGFYLCAWLGQGGEKLFFGSGTQLSVL.

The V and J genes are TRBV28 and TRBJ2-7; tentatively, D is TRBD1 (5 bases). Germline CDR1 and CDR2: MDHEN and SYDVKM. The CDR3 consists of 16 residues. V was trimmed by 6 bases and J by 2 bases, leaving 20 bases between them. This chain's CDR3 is CASSKSDSGLPYEQYF. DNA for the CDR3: TGTGCCAGCAGCAAATCCGACAGTGGGCTCCCCTACGAGCAGTACTTC.

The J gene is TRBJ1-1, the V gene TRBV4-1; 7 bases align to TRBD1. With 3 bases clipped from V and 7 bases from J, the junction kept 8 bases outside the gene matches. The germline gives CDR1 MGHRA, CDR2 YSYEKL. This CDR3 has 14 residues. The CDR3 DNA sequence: TGCGCCAGCAGCCACAATATTGACAGGGATGAAGCTTTCTTT. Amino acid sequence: CASSHNIDRDEAFF.

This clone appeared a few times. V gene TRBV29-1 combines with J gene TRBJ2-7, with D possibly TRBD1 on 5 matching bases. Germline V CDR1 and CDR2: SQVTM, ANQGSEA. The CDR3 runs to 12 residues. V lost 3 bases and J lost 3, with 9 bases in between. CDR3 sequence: CSVEGRGYEQYF. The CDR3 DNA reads TGCAGCGTTGAGGGAAGGGGCTACGAGCAGTACTTC.